These T cell receptor beta chains were read from a single sample in a study of T cells after somatic rescue of genetic block. Data came from immunoSEQ multiplex PCR; TCRdb stores just in-frame clones and leaves some out. Of approximately 14,000 clones in the sample, 60% to 75% were seen once. Sequencing was carried out using peripheral blood mononuclear cells (PBMCs). The source is a man aged 18 to 30. CDR3s include the opening cysteine and the closing phenylalanine or tryptophan. D genes are given only for firm matches. Clone size is not always given. Where it is, it says once, few, many or a class for expanded clones.

clone_size: .; j_call: TRBJ2-7; d_call: TRBD1; v_call: TRBV7-2; cdr3_nt: TGTGCCAGCAGCTTCACAGGGGTGTACGAGCAGTACTTC; cdr3_aa: CASSFTGVYEQYF
clone_size: .; j_call: TRBJ2-5; d_call: .; v_call: TRBV7-6; cdr3_nt: TGTGCCAGCAGCTGGTTGGGACCGGGGGTGGAGACCCAGTACTTC; cdr3_aa: CASSWLGPGVETQYF
clone_size: .; j_call: TRBJ2-7; d_call: .; v_call: TRBV9; cdr3_nt: TGTGCCAGCAGCGTATTTAACCGGGACCCACACTACGAGCAGTACTTC; cdr3_aa: CASSVFNRDPHYEQYF
clone_size: once; j_call: TRBJ2-7; d_call: .; v_call: TRBV2; cdr3_nt: TGTGCCAGCAGCGCCCGACAGGTTTACGAGCAGTACTTC; cdr3_aa: CASSARQVYEQYF
clone_size: .; j_call: TRBJ1-2; d_call: TRBD1; v_call: TRBV27; cdr3_nt: TGTGCCAGCAGCCTTGACAGGGAGGGCGGCTACACCTTC; cdr3_aa: CASSLDREGGYTF
clone_size: .; j_call: TRBJ2-5; d_call: .; v_call: TRBV29-1; cdr3_nt: TGCAGCGTTTTACAGGGTTTGGCGGAGACCCAGTACTTC; cdr3_aa: CSVLQGLAETQYF
clone_size: once; j_call: TRBJ1-4; d_call: .; v_call: TRBV30; cdr3_nt: TGTGCCTGGAGTCCGCCCAATGAAAAACTGTTTTTT; cdr3_aa: CAWSPPNEKLFF
clone_size: .; j_call: TRBJ1-4; d_call: .; v_call: TRBV2; cdr3_nt: TGTGCCAGCAGTGAGGGCACAAATGAAAAACTGTTTTTT; cdr3_aa: CASSEGTNEKLFF
clone_size: .; j_call: TRBJ2-7; d_call: .; v_call: TRBV29-1; cdr3_nt: TGCAGCGTTGCAGAGAAGGGACTCTCGACCTACGAGCAGTACTTC; cdr3_aa: CSVAEKGLSTYEQYF
clone_size: few; j_call: TRBJ2-5; d_call: .; v_call: TRBV6-1; cdr3_nt: TGTGCCAGCGGTTGGGGCTCCCCCGGGGAGACCCAGTACTTC; cdr3_aa: CASGWGSPGETQYF
clone_size: once; j_call: TRBJ1-5; d_call: .; v_call: TRBV11-3; cdr3_nt: TGTGCCAGCAGCTTAGAAGCCCCATCGGACAGTATTGATAGCAATCAGCCCCAGCATTTT; cdr3_aa: CASSLEAPSDSIDSNQPQHF
clone_size: .; j_call: TRBJ2-7; d_call: .; v_call: TRBV2; cdr3_nt: TGTGCCAGCAGGGGGGACGCCTACGAGCAGTACTTC; cdr3_aa: CASRGDAYEQYF
clone_size: medium-sized; j_call: TRBJ2-4; d_call: .; v_call: TRBV10-3; cdr3_nt: TGTGCCATCAGTGAGTCCGGTTTTACTGGAGACATTCAGTACTTC; cdr3_aa: CAISESGFTGDIQYF
clone_size: few; j_call: TRBJ1-1; d_call: TRBD1; v_call: TRBV5-1; cdr3_nt: TGCGCCAGCAGCGTGGGACAGGGTTTGAACACTGAAGCTTTCTTT; cdr3_aa: CASSVGQGLNTEAFF
clone_size: .; j_call: TRBJ2-1; d_call: .; v_call: TRBV9; cdr3_nt: TGTGCCAGCAGCGTAGCTGGAGAGAGAGGGGCCTACAATGAGCAGTTCTTC; cdr3_aa: CASSVAGERGAYNEQFF
clone_size: .; j_call: TRBJ2-3; d_call: .; v_call: TRBV28; cdr3_nt: TGTGCCAGCAGCCCCGGACAGCGACGCACAGATACGCAGTATTTT; cdr3_aa: CASSPGQRRTDTQYF
clone_size: .; j_call: TRBJ1-2; d_call: .; v_call: TRBV5-4; cdr3_nt: TGTGCCAGCAGCTTGGCGCTGGGCGCGGGCTACACCTTC; cdr3_aa: CASSLALGAGYTF
clone_size: .; j_call: TRBJ1-1; d_call: .; v_call: TRBV5-1; cdr3_nt: TGCGCCAGCACTTCAAATGCAGTGAACACTGAAGCTTTCTTT; cdr3_aa: CASTSNAVNTEAFF
clone_size: .; j_call: TRBJ2-7; d_call: TRBD2; v_call: TRBV6-5; cdr3_nt: TGTGCCAGCAGTTACGGTAGGCTAGCGGAGCACTACGAGCAGTACTTC; cdr3_aa: CASSYGRLAEHYEQYF
clone_size: .; j_call: TRBJ2-5; d_call: .; v_call: TRBV15; cdr3_nt: TGTGCCACCAGCAGTAGGAGGGTCCAAGAGACCCAGTACTTC; cdr3_aa: CATSSRRVQETQYF
clone_size: .; j_call: TRBJ2-2; d_call: .; v_call: TRBV5-1; cdr3_nt: TGCGCCAGCAAGATATCCTCCCCGGGGGAGCTGTTTTTT; cdr3_aa: CASKISSPGELFF
clone_size: .; j_call: TRBJ2-2; d_call: .; v_call: TRBV5-1; cdr3_nt: TGCGCCAGCAGCTTGGCGAGATCCTTAAGACTAAACACCGGGGAGCTGTTTTTT; cdr3_aa: CASSLARSLRLNTGELFF
clone_size: .; j_call: TRBJ2-7; d_call: .; v_call: TRBV11-3; cdr3_nt: TGTGCCAGCAGCTTAAGGAGGGCCCCAGCCTACTCCTACGAGCAGTACTTC; cdr3_aa: CASSLRRAPAYSYEQYF
clone_size: .; j_call: TRBJ2-7; d_call: TRBD1; v_call: TRBV19; cdr3_nt: TGTGCCAGTAGAATGGAGGGACAGGGAAACGAGCAGTACTTC; cdr3_aa: CASRMEGQGNEQYF
clone_size: .; j_call: TRBJ2-3; d_call: TRBD1; v_call: TRBV2; cdr3_nt: TGTGCCAGCAGTGGGGGACAGGCCGCCACAGATACGCAGTATTTT; cdr3_aa: CASSGGQAATDTQYF
clone_size: .; j_call: TRBJ1-6; d_call: .; v_call: TRBV27; cdr3_nt: TGTGCCACCTCCCTTAGGGGAGGGGGAGGGGATTCACCCCTCCACTTT; cdr3_aa: CATSLRGGGGDSPLHF
clone_size: .; j_call: TRBJ2-3; d_call: .; v_call: TRBV7-2; cdr3_nt: TGTGCCAGCAGCTTAGGAACTGGGCGGGGCCTCGTGGATACGCAGTATTTT; cdr3_aa: CASSLGTGRGLVDTQYF
clone_size: .; j_call: TRBJ2-1; d_call: .; v_call: TRBV5-1; cdr3_nt: TGCGCCAGCAGCTCGATTCAGGTGAACCTAGGGAATGAGCAGTTCTTC; cdr3_aa: CASSSIQVNLGNEQFF
clone_size: .; j_call: TRBJ1-6; d_call: .; v_call: TRBV18; cdr3_nt: TGTGCCAGCTCACCAGGCGGCTCTCAGGGCAATTCACCCCTCCACTTT; cdr3_aa: CASSPGGSQGNSPLHF
clone_size: .; j_call: TRBJ2-7; d_call: TRBD1; v_call: TRBV30; cdr3_nt: TGTGCCTGGAGAAGCACAGGGGGCTACGAGCAGTACTTC; cdr3_aa: CAWRSTGGYEQYF
clone_size: .; j_call: TRBJ2-2; d_call: .; v_call: TRBV18; cdr3_nt: TGTGCCAGCTCACTAGGCGACCCTCTACTTCCCGGGGAGCTGTTTTTT; cdr3_aa: CASSLGDPLLPGELFF
clone_size: .; j_call: TRBJ1-5; d_call: .; v_call: TRBV28; cdr3_nt: TGTGCCAGCAGTTACCCAACTTCAGGAGCCCAGCATTTT; cdr3_aa: CASSYPTSGAQHF
clone_size: .; j_call: TRBJ2-7; d_call: TRBD1; v_call: TRBV6-5; cdr3_nt: TGTGCCAGCAGTTACGGGACAGGGGTATACGAGCAGTACTTC; cdr3_aa: CASSYGTGVYEQYF
clone_size: .; j_call: TRBJ1-5; d_call: .; v_call: TRBV18; cdr3_nt: TGTGCCAGCTCACCAGGGAGCCTCGGGCCCCAGCATTTT; cdr3_aa: CASSPGSLGPQHF
clone_size: medium-sized; j_call: TRBJ2-7; d_call: .; v_call: TRBV5-1; cdr3_nt: TGCGCCAGCAGCCGCGCAGGCAGCTTGTACGAGCAGTACTTC; cdr3_aa: CASSRAGSLYEQYF
clone_size: .; j_call: TRBJ1-1; d_call: TRBD1; v_call: TRBV6-6; cdr3_nt: TGTGCCAGCAGTCACGACAGGGGTGACACTGAAGCTTTCTTT; cdr3_aa: CASSHDRGDTEAFF
clone_size: .; j_call: TRBJ2-7; d_call: .; v_call: TRBV6-1; cdr3_nt: TGTGCCAGCAGTGATCCGGGCTCCTCCTACGAGCAGTACTTC; cdr3_aa: CASSDPGSSYEQYF
clone_size: .; j_call: TRBJ2-2; d_call: TRBD1; v_call: TRBV19; cdr3_nt: TGTGCCACGGCCCGGGACAGGGTAGCCGGGGAGCTGTTTTTT; cdr3_aa: CATARDRVAGELFF
clone_size: .; j_call: TRBJ2-7; d_call: .; v_call: TRBV27; cdr3_nt: TGTGCCAGCAGTTTATTGTCCAGGGGGGTCTACGAGCAGTACTTC; cdr3_aa: CASSLLSRGVYEQYF
clone_size: once; j_call: TRBJ1-2; d_call: .; v_call: TRBV21-1; cdr3_nt: TGTGCCAGCAGCAAAGCTCAAACAGGGGGCAATGGCTACACCTTC; cdr3_aa: CASSKAQTGGNGYTF
clone_size: .; j_call: TRBJ2-7; d_call: TRBD1; v_call: TRBV29-1; cdr3_nt: TGCAGCGTTCTGGAAACAGGGGGCTTAACCTACGAGCAGTACTTC; cdr3_aa: CSVLETGGLTYEQYF
clone_size: .; j_call: TRBJ2-1; d_call: TRBD1; v_call: TRBV7-3; cdr3_nt: TGTGCCAGCAGCCCTACAGGGGTCAGCTACAATGAGCAGTTCTTC; cdr3_aa: CASSPTGVSYNEQFF
clone_size: once; j_call: TRBJ1-3; d_call: TRBD1; v_call: TRBV7-9; cdr3_nt: TGTGCCAGCAGCTTATTGGGACAGTCCAGCTCTGGAAACACCATATATTTT; cdr3_aa: CASSLLGQSSSGNTIYF
clone_size: .; j_call: TRBJ2-5; d_call: .; v_call: TRBV4-2; cdr3_nt: TGTGCCAGCAGCTTGGCAGGGTCTGGATCGGTTGAGACCCAGTACTTC; cdr3_aa: CASSLAGSGSVETQYF
clone_size: .; j_call: TRBJ2-5; d_call: .; v_call: TRBV10-1; cdr3_nt: TGCGCCAGCAGTGAGGGGTCTTCCGTAGAGACCCAGTACTTC; cdr3_aa: CASSEGSSVETQYF
clone_size: .; j_call: TRBJ2-7; d_call: TRBD1; v_call: TRBV25-1; cdr3_nt: TGTGCCGCCGCGGATAGGGGGCGTGAGCAGTACTTC; cdr3_aa: CAAADRGREQYF
clone_size: few; j_call: TRBJ2-2; d_call: .; v_call: TRBV5-1; cdr3_nt: TGCGCCAGCAGCTTGGCAGGCAGGGGACACGGGGAGCTGTTTTTT; cdr3_aa: CASSLAGRGHGELFF